This section outlines one T cell receptor (beta chain) sequence together with its context. Its antigen remains unknown. PCR employed 60 Vbeta and 13 Jbeta primers. Produced via immunoSEQ multiplex PCR; TCRdb's table is partial and in-frame only. Among 90,000 to 120,000 clones listed, roughly 70% were seen once. The record originates from a study of cytomegalovirus exposure and HLA in healthy donors. Study in general: A preliminary data release comprised tens of millions of unique TCRs obtained from HLA-typed donors.

Findings and limits, study-wide: Available immune exposure information was restricted to CMV serostatus only. In a later analysis, productive TCRs from donors in an Asian-associated ancestry cluster reportedly carried fewer N-insertions than the cohort mean.

The CDR3 runs to 13 residues. V was pared by 2 bases and J by 7 bases, with 11 bases between. Looked up from germline, CDR1 is MNHNS and CDR2 is SASEGT. The rearrangement joins TRBV6-1 to TRBJ1-1; D unresolved. This receptor was obtained from a middle-aged man in good health and CMV-seropositive. The sequenced sample consisted of PBMCs. The CDR3 coding sequence is TGTGCCAGCAGTGAAATTGTGGAGGTTGAAGCTTTCTTT. It specifies CASSEIVEVEAFF.